This is a list of T cell receptor beta chains from one sample in a study of blood T cell repertoires in COVID-19. The repertoire was sequenced with immunoSEQ multiplex PCR; TCRdb's copy has only in-frame clones and lacks some. The sample lists some 250,000 clones, about 90% occurring once. Sequenced: peripheral blood. The receptors stem from a young woman who had recovered from COVID-19. The CDR3 runs from the conserved cysteine through the conserved F or W. A D gene is named only where the DNA matches it firmly. Size is stated for part of the rows, as once, few or many counts, or as a class when the clone is expanded.

>TRBD1|NA|TRBJ2-1|TRBV9
TGTGCCAGCAGCGTATCCGGGACAGGGGCCAATGAGCAGTTCTTC
CASSVSGTGANEQFF
>NA|NA|TRBJ2-3|TRBV5-1
TGCGCCAGCAGCTTGGTTAGTTTTGAAGATACGCAGTATTTT
CASSLVSFEDTQYF
>NA|NA|TRBJ1-3|TRBV12-5
TGTGCTAGTGGTAACGCCCCCGGGACACAAGATTCCAGGCACACCATATATTTT
CASGNAPGTQDSRHTIYF
>NA|once|TRBJ2-1|TRBV5-3
TGTGCCAGAAGCTTGGGGGCCGGGGGCTCCTACAATGAGCAGTTCTTC
CARSLGAGGSYNEQFF
>NA|NA|TRBJ2-5|TRBV3-1/TRBV3-2
TGTGCCAGCAGCCAAGAGGTCGGCGTGCGGGGAGAGACCCAGTACTTC
CASSQEVGVRGETQYF
>NA|NA|TRBJ2-2|TRBV2
TGTGCCAGCAGCGGACTCGACCGGGAGCTGTTTTTT
CASSGLDRELFF
>TRBD1|NA|TRBJ2-1|TRBV24-1
TGTGCCACCAGTGAGCCAGGGGGCAATGAGCAGTTCTTC
CATSEPGGNEQFF
>TRBD2|NA|TRBJ2-5|TRBV5-6
TGTGCCAGCAGCTTACTAGCGGGGGGGGAAGAGACCCAGTACTTC
CASSLLAGGEETQYF
>TRBD2|NA|TRBJ2-1|TRBV30
TGTGCCTGGGGAGGACTAGCGGGGGCCAACAATGAGCAGTTCTTC
CAWGGLAGANNEQFF
>NA|NA|TRBJ1-4|TRBV2
TGTGCCAGTCGTATAAACCCAGGTGAAAAACTGTTTTTT
CASRINPGEKLFF
>NA|once|TRBJ2-7|TRBV5-1
TGCGCCAGCAGCCTTGGACAGTCCTACGAGCAGTACTTC
CASSLGQSYEQYF
>TRBD1|NA|TRBJ1-2|TRBV10-3
TGTGCCATCAGTGATCTCACGGGGACAGACTATGGCTACACCTTC
CAISDLTGTDYGYTF
>TRBD1|NA|TRBJ2-3|TRBV18
TGTGCCAGCTCATTCGAGATAGCGGGACAGGGGGGCACAGATACGCAGTATTTT
CASSFEIAGQGGTDTQYF
>NA|once|TRBJ2-7|TRBV3-1/TRBV3-2
TGTGCCAGCAGCCAAGTTACCGCGGTAACGGGCTACGAGCAGTACTTC
CASSQVTAVTGYEQYF
>TRBD2|NA|TRBJ2-3|TRBV9
TGTGCCAGCAGCGTAGAGGTGCGGGGGAAACTCACAGATACGCAGTATTTT
CASSVEVRGKLTDTQYF
>NA|NA|TRBJ2-2|TRBV21-1
TGTGCCAGCATACACCGGACTCCCGACACCGGGGAGCTGTTTTTT
CASIHRTPDTGELFF
>NA|NA|TRBJ2-3|TRBV19
TGTGCCAGTAGTATCGGCTGGGGCGGCACAGATACGCAGTATTTT
CASSIGWGGTDTQYF
>NA|NA|TRBJ2-5|TRBV18
TGTGCCAGCTCACCACCGCCCGGGTCGGAGACCCAGTACTTC
CASSPPPGSETQYF
>NA|NA|TRBJ2-3|TRBV11-2
TGTGCCAGCAGCCCCTATACAGGGGGGGTCACAGATACGCAGTATTTT
CASSPYTGGVTDTQYF
>TRBD1|NA|TRBJ2-5|TRBV7-9
TGTGCCAGCAGCCCAAGGGACAGGGGTCAGGAGACCCAGTACTTC
CASSPRDRGQETQYF
>TRBD1|NA|TRBJ1-1|TRBV5-4
TGTGCCAGCAGCTTTTGGGGACAGGGGGAAGGAGCTTTCTTT
CASSFWGQGEGAFF
>TRBD1|many|TRBJ2-7|TRBV6-5
TGTGCCAGCAGTTTCGGTAATGGACAGGGATACGAGCAGTACTTC
CASSFGNGQGYEQYF
>NA|NA|TRBJ2-3|TRBV6-4
TGTGCCAGTTCTACGGGGGTTACGACAGATACGCAGTATTTT
CASSTGVTTDTQYF
>TRBD2|NA|TRBJ2-3|TRBV4-2
TGTGCCAGCAGCCAAGATCTAGCGGGGGTGGATACGCAGTATTTT
CASSQDLAGVDTQYF
>NA|NA|TRBJ1-4|TRBV6-5
TGTGCCAGCAGTTACGCGGGAAAACTGTTTTTT
CASSYAGKLFF